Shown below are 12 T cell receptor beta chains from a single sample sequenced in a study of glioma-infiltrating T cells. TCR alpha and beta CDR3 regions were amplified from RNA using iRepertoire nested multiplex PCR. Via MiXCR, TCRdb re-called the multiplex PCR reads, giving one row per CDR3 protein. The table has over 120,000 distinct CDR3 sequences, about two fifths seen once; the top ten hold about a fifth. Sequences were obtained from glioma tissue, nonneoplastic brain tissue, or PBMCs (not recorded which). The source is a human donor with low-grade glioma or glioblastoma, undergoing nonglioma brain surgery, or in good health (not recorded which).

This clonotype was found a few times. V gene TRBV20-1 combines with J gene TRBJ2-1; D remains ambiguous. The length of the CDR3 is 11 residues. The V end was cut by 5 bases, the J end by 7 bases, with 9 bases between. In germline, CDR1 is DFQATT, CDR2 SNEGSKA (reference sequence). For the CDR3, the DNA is TGCAGTGCTCCTGTGTGGAATGAGCAGTTCTTC. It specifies CSAPVWNEQFF.

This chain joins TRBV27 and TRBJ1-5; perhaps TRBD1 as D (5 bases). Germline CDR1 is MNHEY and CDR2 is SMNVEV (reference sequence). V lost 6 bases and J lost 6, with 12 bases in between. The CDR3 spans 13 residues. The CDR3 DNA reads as TGTGCCAGCAGAGCAGGGATACGTCAGCCCCAGCATTTT. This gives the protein CASRAGIRQPQHF.

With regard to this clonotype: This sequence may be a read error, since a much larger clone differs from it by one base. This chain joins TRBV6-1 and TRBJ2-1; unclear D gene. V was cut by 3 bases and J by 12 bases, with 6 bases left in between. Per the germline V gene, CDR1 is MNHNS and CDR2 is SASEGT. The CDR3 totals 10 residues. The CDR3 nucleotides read TGTGCCAGCAGTGATCATGTGCAGTTCTTC. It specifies CASSDHVQFF.

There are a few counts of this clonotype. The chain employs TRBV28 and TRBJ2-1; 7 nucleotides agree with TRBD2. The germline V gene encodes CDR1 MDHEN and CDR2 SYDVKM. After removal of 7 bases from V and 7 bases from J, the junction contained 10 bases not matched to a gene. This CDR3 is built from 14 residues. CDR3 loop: CASMGGGPVNEQFF. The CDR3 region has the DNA TGTGCCAGCATGGGGGGAGGGCCGGTGAATGAGCAGTTCTTC.

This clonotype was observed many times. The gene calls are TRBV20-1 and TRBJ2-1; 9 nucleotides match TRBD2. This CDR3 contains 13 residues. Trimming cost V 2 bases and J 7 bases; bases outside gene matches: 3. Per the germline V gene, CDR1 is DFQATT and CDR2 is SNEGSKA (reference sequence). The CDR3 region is CSARLGLANEQFF. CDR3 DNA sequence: TGCAGTGCTAGACTGGGACTAGCTAATGAGCAGTTCTTC.

The CDR3 nucleotides read TGTGCCAGCAGCATTTTTATGGGGATTAATGGGAACACTGAAGCTTTCTTT. Translation: CASSIFMGINGNTEAFF. The chain has TRBV6-5 and TRBJ1-1; no clear D. CDR3 size: 17 residues. CDR1 is MNHEY and CDR2 is SVGAGI in the germline V gene. V was shortened by 6 bases and J by 1 base, with 21 bases between the two germline ends.

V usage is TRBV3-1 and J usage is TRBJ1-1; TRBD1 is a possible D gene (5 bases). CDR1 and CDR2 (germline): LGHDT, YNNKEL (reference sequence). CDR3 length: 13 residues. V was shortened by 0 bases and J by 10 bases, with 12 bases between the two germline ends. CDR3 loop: CASSQDLPGRAFF. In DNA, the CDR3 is TGTGCCAGCAGCCAAGATTTACCAGGGCGAGCTTTCTTT.

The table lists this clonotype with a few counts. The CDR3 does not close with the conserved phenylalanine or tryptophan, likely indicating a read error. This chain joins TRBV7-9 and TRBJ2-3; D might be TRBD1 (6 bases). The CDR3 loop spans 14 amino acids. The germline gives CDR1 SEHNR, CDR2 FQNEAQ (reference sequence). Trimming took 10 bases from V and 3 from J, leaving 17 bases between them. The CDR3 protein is CATVQGLWTDTQYS. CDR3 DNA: TGTGCCACCGTACAGGGATTGTGGACAGATACGCAGTATTCT.

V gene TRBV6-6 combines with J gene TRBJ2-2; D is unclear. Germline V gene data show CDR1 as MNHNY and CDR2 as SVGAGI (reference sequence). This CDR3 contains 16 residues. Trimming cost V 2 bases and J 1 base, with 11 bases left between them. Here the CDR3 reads CASSYKAIQNTGELFF. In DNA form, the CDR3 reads TGTGCCAGCAGTTACAAGGCTATCCAGAACACCGGGGAGCTGTTTTTT.

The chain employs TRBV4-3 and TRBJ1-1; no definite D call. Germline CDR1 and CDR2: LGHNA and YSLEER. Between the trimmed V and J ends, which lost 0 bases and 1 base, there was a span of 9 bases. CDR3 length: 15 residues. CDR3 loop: CASSQDLGQNTEAFF. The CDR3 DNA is TGCGCCAGCAGCCAAGATTTAGGGCAGAACACTGAAGCTTTCTTT.

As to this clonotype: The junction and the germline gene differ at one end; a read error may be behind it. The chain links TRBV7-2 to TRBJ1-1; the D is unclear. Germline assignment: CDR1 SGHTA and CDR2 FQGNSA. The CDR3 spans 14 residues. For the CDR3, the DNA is TGTGCCCGCAGCTTAGCCCCTACAAGAACTGAAGCTTTCTTT. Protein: CARSLAPTRTEAFF.

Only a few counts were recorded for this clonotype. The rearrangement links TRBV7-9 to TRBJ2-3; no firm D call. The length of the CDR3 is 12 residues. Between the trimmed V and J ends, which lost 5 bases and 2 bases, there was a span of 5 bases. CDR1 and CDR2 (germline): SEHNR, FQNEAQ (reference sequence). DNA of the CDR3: TGTGCCAGCAGCCAACTCACAGATACGCAGTATTTT. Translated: CASSQLTDTQYF.